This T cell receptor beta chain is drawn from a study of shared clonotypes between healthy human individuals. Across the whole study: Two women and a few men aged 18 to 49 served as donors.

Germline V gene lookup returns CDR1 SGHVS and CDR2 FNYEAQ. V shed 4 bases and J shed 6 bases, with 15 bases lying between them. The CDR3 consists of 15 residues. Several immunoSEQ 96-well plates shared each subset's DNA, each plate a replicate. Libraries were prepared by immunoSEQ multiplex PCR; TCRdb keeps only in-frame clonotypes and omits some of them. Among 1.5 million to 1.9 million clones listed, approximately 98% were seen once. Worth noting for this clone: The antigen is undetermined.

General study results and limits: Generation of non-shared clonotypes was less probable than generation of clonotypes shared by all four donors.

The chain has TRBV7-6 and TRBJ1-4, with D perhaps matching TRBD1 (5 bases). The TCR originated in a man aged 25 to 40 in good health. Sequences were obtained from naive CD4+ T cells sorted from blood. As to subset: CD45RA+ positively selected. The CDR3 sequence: CASSYDFGGYEKLFF. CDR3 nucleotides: TGTGCCAGCAGCTATGACTTCGGGGGATATGAAAAACTGTTTTTT. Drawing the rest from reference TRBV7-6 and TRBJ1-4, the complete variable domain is GAGVSQSPRYKVTKRGQDVALRCDPISGHVSLYWYRQALGQGPEFLTYFNYEAQQDKSGLPNDRFSAERPEGSISTLTIQRTEQRDSAMYRCASSYDFGGYEKLFFGSGTQLSVL.